The 15 T cell receptor beta chains reported below all come from one sample, sequenced in a study of T cells after yellow fever vaccination. TCRdb fed the 5' RACE reads into MiXCR, producing one record per CDR3 protein. The table lists roughly 120,000 distinct CDR3 sequences, more than 6.5% of them singletons. Material: CD4+ T cells sorted from PBMCs, obtained 10 to 11 days after the first yellow fever vaccination. These TCRs come from a man younger than 35 who received the YFV17D yellow fever vaccine.

Ten or more counts support this clonotype. V usage is TRBV20-1 and J usage is TRBJ1-5; weak D call: TRBD1 (6 bases). The germline V gene has CDR1 DFQATT and CDR2 SNEGSKA (reference sequence). The CDR3 contains 12 residues. The ends were cut back, 0 bases at V and 7 bases at J, with 7 bases in the middle. The CDR3: CSARERGQPQHF. CDR3 nucleotide sequence: TGCAGTGCTAGAGAAAGGGGGCAGCCCCAGCATTTT.

This clonotype was recorded many times. The V and J genes are TRBV28 and TRBJ1-3; D uncertain. Germline V lookup: CDR1 MDHEN, CDR2 SYDVKM. The CDR3 extends over 14 amino acids. V was shortened by 8 bases and J by 3 bases, with 14 bases between the two germline ends. The CDR3 region is CASVLGQDGNTIYF. The CDR3 nucleotides are TGTGCCAGCGTCCTCGGGCAAGATGGAAACACCATATATTTT. The variable domain in full, completed from reference TRBV28 and TRBJ1-3, reads DVKVTQSSRYLVKRTGEKVFLECVQDMDHENMFWYRQDPGLGLRLIYFSYDVKMKEKGDIPEGYSVSREKKERFSLILESASTNQTSMYLCASVLGQDGNTIYFGEGSWLTVV.

The chain carries TRBV24-1 and TRBJ2-1; possible D gene TRBD2, 7 bases. This CDR3 has 15 residues. The V end was cut by 4 bases, the J end by 5 bases, with 14 bases between. Germline CDR1 reads KGHDR; CDR2 reads SFDVKD. The CDR3 loop is CATSDPGGPNNEQFF. The CDR3 DNA sequence: TGTGCCACCAGTGACCCCGGGGGGCCCAACAATGAGCAGTTCTTC.

In its sample, this clonotype was seen many times. This chain uses TRBV5-1 with TRBJ2-5; perhaps TRBD2 as D (7 bases). The CDR3 extends over 14 amino acids. Trimming took 4 bases from V and 5 from J, leaving 15 bases between them. Germline CDR1 reads SGHRS; CDR2 reads YFSETQ. The CDR3 sequence is CASSVGGGEETQYF. The DNA of the CDR3 is TGCGCCAGCAGCGTTGGCGGGGGCGAGGAGACCCAGTACTTC.

In this sample, this clonotype turned up many times. The chain has TRBV18 and TRBJ2-1; 11 bases map to TRBD2. In germline, CDR1 is KGHSH, CDR2 LQKENI. V gave up 5 bases and J gave up 4 bases; unmatched junction bases: 13. CDR3 size: 18 residues. The CDR3 DNA follows: TGTGCCAGCTCAGCAACCCCCCTACTAGCGGGGGAATACAATGAGCAGTTCTTC. This translates into CASSATPLLAGEYNEQFF. Full variable domain (outside the CDR3, taken from reference TRBV18 and TRBJ2-1): NAGVMQNPRHLVRRRGQEARLRCSPMKGHSHVYWYRQLPEEGLKFMVYLQKENIIDESGMPKERFSAEFPKEGPSILRIQQVVRGDSAAYFCASSATPLLAGEYNEQFFGPGTRLTVL.

This clonotype has just one count. A single base separates this from a much larger clone, so it may be a read error. This sequence joins TRBV6-2 or TRBV6-3 and TRBJ2-3; 7 bases are a match to TRBD1. Germline V gives CDR1 MNHEY, CDR2 SVGEGT. CDR3 length: 14 residues. Trimming at V came to 5 bases and at J to 5 bases, leaving 7 bases not matched to a gene. The CDR3 loop reads CASSSQTGIDTQYF. Here the CDR3 DNA reads TGTGCCAGCAGTAGCCAGACAGGGATAGATACGCAGTATTTT.

This clonotype was recorded at least ten times. The V call is TRBV10-3, the J call TRBJ1-2; D is possibly TRBD1 (6 bases). This CDR3 is built from 14 residues. The V and J ends lost 2 bases and 5 bases respectively, with 12 bases between them. The V gene's germline CDR1 is ENHRY and CDR2 SYGVKD. CDR3 DNA: TGTGCCATCAGTGAGAATCAGGGGATTTATGGCTACACCTTC. This sequence encodes CAISENQGIYGYTF.

This clonotype was detected many times. The chain carries TRBV28 and TRBJ2-7; possibly TRBD1 for D (6 bases). This CDR3 region has 17 residues. Germline V gene sequence: CDR1 MDHEN, CDR2 SYDVKM. With 3 bases removed from V and 0 bases from J, the gap between germline ends came to 18 bases. The CDR3 DNA follows: TGTGCCAGCAGTTTCGCGTCCTCCAGGGGTAGCTCCTACGAGCAGTACGTC. This gives the protein CASSFASSRGSSYEQYV.

This clonotype was detected many times. The rearrangement links TRBV11-2 to TRBJ1-3; no clear D. V lost 5 bases to trimming and J lost 9 bases, with 14 bases between them. This CDR3 region has 13 residues. The germline CDR1 and CDR2 sequences are SGHAT and FQNNGV. Written as DNA, the CDR3 is TGTGCCAGCAGCCGCCCTACGGCGCCCACCATATATTTT. This translates into CASSRPTAPTIYF.

This clonotype has ten or more counts. The chain uses TRBV7-2 and TRBJ2-5; tentative D call: TRBD1 (6 bases). V was clipped by 4 bases and J by 2 bases, with 14 bases between them. This CDR3 region has 15 residues. The germline V gene has CDR1 SGHTA and CDR2 FQGNSA. The CDR3 bases are TGTGCCAGCAGCTCACCGGGACACAAACAAGAGACCCAGTACTTC. It is translated as CASSSPGHKQETQYF.

The rearrangement links TRBV6-5 to TRBJ2-7, with D possibly TRBD2 on 5 matching bases. This CDR3 comprises 16 residues. Trimming took 6 bases from V and 3 from J, leaving 21 bases between them. The germline CDR1 and CDR2 sequences are MNHEY and SVGAGI. CDR3 sequence: CASSLHGRGSGYEQYF. CDR3 DNA sequence: TGTGCCAGCAGCTTGCACGGACGCGGGTCGGGCTACGAGCAGTACTTC.

This clonotype was detected many times. This chain links TRBV5-1 with TRBJ2-2; D is unresolved. Germline V gene data show CDR1 as SGHRS and CDR2 as YFSETQ. This CDR3 has 14 residues. Between the trimmed V and J ends, which lost 9 bases and 0 bases, there was a span of 12 bases. This chain's CDR3 is CATQIDPNTGELFF. The CDR3 bases are TGCGCCACCCAAATCGACCCGAACACCGGGGAGCTGTTTTTT.

This clonotype was seen ten or more times. The chain joins TRBV28 to TRBJ2-6; possible D gene TRBD1, 6 bases. With 5 bases removed from V and 0 bases from J, the gap between germline ends came to 20 bases. This CDR3 has 19 residues. Germline V gene lookup returns CDR1 MDHEN and CDR2 SYDVKM. As DNA, the CDR3 is TGTGCCAGCAGTCCGATCCCGGGACAAGTAACCTCTGGGGCCAACGTCCTGACTTTC. Translated: CASSPIPGQVTSGANVLTF. Filled out from reference TRBV28 and TRBJ2-6, the complete variable domain reads DVKVTQSSRYLVKRTGEKVFLECVQDMDHENMFWYRQDPGLGLRLIYFSYDVKMKEKGDIPEGYSVSREKKERFSLILESASTNQTSMYLCASSPIPGQVTSGANVLTFGAGSRLTVL.

This clonotype was seen a few times. The chain uses TRBV20-1 and TRBJ2-2; 9 nucleotides match TRBD1. The length of the CDR3 is 16 residues. Germline lookup yields CDR1 DFQATT and CDR2 SNEGSKA (reference sequence). After removal of 0 bases from V and 1 base from J, the junction contained 3 bases not matched to a gene. CDR3: CSARDRTGVNTGELFF. The CDR3 DNA reads as TGCAGTGCTAGAGATCGGACAGGGGTGAACACCGGGGAGCTGTTTTTT.

This clonotype has a count of ten or more. The chain links TRBV3-1 to TRBJ1-1; no firm D call. CDR3 length: 13 residues. Trimming shortened V by 2 bases and J by 2 bases, and 6 bases separated the two germline ends. Germline CDR1 reads LGHDT; CDR2 reads YNNKEL (reference sequence). The CDR3 DNA is TGTGCCAGCAGCCAAAATGAAAACACTGAAGCTTTCTTT. Translation gives CASSQNENTEAFF.